The next 32 T cell receptor beta chains were all read from a single sample in a study of neoadjuvant anti-PD-1 for oral cavity cancer. Profiled with immunoSEQ multiplex PCR; TCRdb holds only in-frame clones, not every one. Among about 15,000 clones listed, around 40% were seen once. As to time point: after neoadjuvant nivolumab, at surgical resection. The material was tumor tissue, obtained after nivolumab (anti-PD-1) treatment. These receptors all stem from a person aged 35-79 years with oral cavity squamous cell carcinoma.

For the CDR3, the DNA is TGTGCCAGCAGCCCCTGGGACAGCCCGGGCACCTTC. Its translation is CASSPWDSPGTF. The gene calls are TRBV7-8 and TRBJ1-2; 7 bases fit TRBD1. Germline lookup yields CDR1 SGHVS and CDR2 FQNEAQ. The CDR3 spans 12 residues. Unmatched junction bases numbered 10, after V lost 5 bases and J lost 13 bases. Using reference TRBV7-8 and TRBJ1-2 for the parts outside the CDR3, the full variable domain is GAGVSQSPRYKVAKRGQDVALRCDPISGHVSLFWYQQALGQGPEFLTYFQNEAQLDKSGLPSDRFFAERPEGSVSTLKIQRTQQEDSAVYLCASSPWDSPGTFGSGTRLTVV.

On this clone itself: At one end, the junction sequence differs from germline, possibly due to a read error. This sequence joins TRBV7-9 and TRBJ2-7; 7 bases are shared with TRBD1. Germline CDR1 SEHNR, CDR2 FQNEAQ (reference sequence). This CDR3 has 13 residues. The CDR3 spells CASSSPTGLSQNF. CDR3 in DNA: TGTGCCAGCAGCTCACCGACAGGGCTTTCTCAAAACTTC. The variable domain in full, completed from reference TRBV7-9 and TRBJ2-7, reads DTGVSQNPRHKITKRGQNVTFRCDPISEHNRLYWYRQTLGQGPEFLTYFQNEAQLEKSRLLSDRFSAERPKGSFSTLEIQRTEQGDSAMYLCASSSPTGLSQNFGPGTRLTVT.

To note about this clone: A junction boundary mismatches the germline segment, possibly from a read error. The rearrangement links TRBV7-2 to TRBJ2-3; D gene unclear. CDR3 length equals 12 residues. CDR1 and CDR2 (germline): SGHTA, FQGNSA. CDR3 coding DNA: TGTGCCAGCAGCTTGCCCGGTCGGGCTAGGCATTTT. This codes for CASSLPGRARHF.

This chain joins TRBV11-2 and TRBJ2-1, with D uncertain. Germline values: CDR1 SGHAT, CDR2 FQNNGV. The V end lost 4 bases, the J end lost 6 bases, and 10 bases lay between the germline ends. The CDR3 totals 13 residues. The CDR3 here is CASSSLRPNEQFF. CDR3 DNA sequence: TGTGCCAGCAGCTCTCTAAGGCCCAATGAGCAGTTCTTC.

The CDR3 protein is CASSLGSPGQGNEAFF. DNA of the CDR3: TGCGCCAGCAGCTTGGGATCCCCGGGACAGGGGAATGAAGCTTTCTTT. This chain connects TRBV5-1 to TRBJ1-1; 10 nucleotides match TRBD1. After removal of 0 bases from V and 7 bases from J, the junction contained 9 bases not matched to a gene. Germline loops: CDR1 SGHRS, CDR2 YFSETQ. The CDR3 sequence is 16 residues long.

The sample holds a few counts of this clone. The chain uses TRBV18 and TRBJ2-7; 10 nucleotides match TRBD1. CDR1 KGHSH and CDR2 LQKENI come from the germline V gene. V was clipped by 5 bases and J by 2 bases; unmatched bases: 6. The CDR3 is 15 residues long. Here the CDR3 reads CASSAWTGGTYEQYF. The CDR3 coding sequence is TGTGCCAGCTCAGCTTGGACAGGGGGGACCTACGAGCAGTACTTC.

This chain uses TRBV19 with TRBJ2-5; 10 bases align to TRBD1. The trim removed 4 bases at V and 1 base at J, leaving 3 bases unmatched. Germline CDR1 is LNHDA and CDR2 is SQIVND (reference sequence). The CDR3 sequence is 15 residues long. CDR3 in DNA: TGTGCCAGTAGTAGGACAGGGGGGGTCCAAGAGACCCAGTACTTC. It translates to CASSRTGGVQETQYF. The variable domain in full, completed from reference TRBV19 and TRBJ2-5, reads DGGITQSPKYLFRKEGQNVTLSCEQNLNHDAMYWYRQDPGQGLRLIYYSQIVNDFQKGDIAEGYSVSREKKESFPLTVTSAQKNPTAFYLCASSRTGGVQETQYFGPGTRLLVL.

This clone was picked up many times. V gene TRBV27 combines with J gene TRBJ2-2; possibly TRBD1 or TRBD2 for D (5 bases each). Germline values: CDR1 MNHEY, CDR2 SMNVEV (reference sequence). The CDR3 length is 11 residues. V lost 10 bases, J lost 8 bases, and 11 bases lay in between. The chain's CDR3 is CATYWGGELFF. The CDR3 nucleotides are TGTGCCACCTACTGGGGGGGGGAGCTGTTTTTT.

The rearrangement uses TRBV7-2 and TRBJ2-5; tentative D call: TRBD1 (6 bases). Trimming removed 4 bases at V and 5 bases at J, with 23 bases between. The CDR3 loop spans 17 amino acids. The germline V gene encodes CDR1 SGHTA and CDR2 FQGNSA. Here the CDR3 DNA reads TGTGCCAGCAGCTCCCAGGGCTACAGCAGGGGAAGGGAGACCCAGTACTTC. This codes for CASSSQGYSRGRETQYF.

V usage is TRBV11-3 and J usage is TRBJ2-3, with D maybe TRBD2 (6 bases). The germline V gene encodes CDR1 SGHNT and CDR2 YENEEA. The CDR3 is 14 residues long. Trimming pared 5 bases from V and 6 bases from J, leaving 15 bases between. CDR3 loop: CASSAGQSGDTQYF. The DNA of the CDR3 is TGTGCCAGCAGCGCTGGCCAAAGCGGGGATACGCAGTATTTT.

This clone is labeled medium-sized. The rearrangement links TRBV5-1 to TRBJ2-7; no firm D call. The CDR3 sequence is 14 residues long. Trimming removed 2 bases at V and 0 bases at J, with 9 bases between. CDR1 SGHRS and CDR2 YFSETQ come from the germline V gene. The DNA for the CDR3 is TGCGCCAGCAGCTTACGGCAGAGCTCCTACGAGCAGTACTTC. This gives the protein CASSLRQSSYEQYF.

The chain employs TRBV4-3 and TRBJ1-2; no reliable D call. Germline loops: CDR1 LGHNA, CDR2 YSLEER. This CDR3 is built from 13 residues. V lost 4 bases, J lost 8 bases, and 14 bases lay in between. DNA of the CDR3: TGCGCCAGCAGCCCTTACATAGGGTACGGCTACACCTTC. Translating it yields CASSPYIGYGYTF.

This chain connects TRBV5-4 to TRBJ2-4, with 11 bases that match TRBD1. This CDR3 is built from 16 residues. The trim removed 4 bases at V and 6 bases at J, leaving 9 bases unmatched. Germline CDR1 reads SGHNT; CDR2 reads YYREEE (reference sequence). CDR3 residues: CASSPTWGQGGNIQYF. In nucleotides, the CDR3 is TGTGCCAGCAGCCCCACATGGGGACAGGGGGGAAACATTCAGTACTTC.

The sample holds a few counts of this clone. The chain recombines TRBV19 with TRBJ1-5; D call uncertain. This CDR3 has 15 residues. Between the trimmed V and J ends, which lost 3 bases and 3 bases, there was a span of 12 bases. CDR1 and CDR2 from the germline V gene are LNHDA and SQIVND (reference sequence). CDR3 bases: TGTGCCAGTAGTATCGGGCAGGTTGACAATCAGCCCCAGCATTTT. Translating it yields CASSIGQVDNQPQHF.

The chain links TRBV10-1 to TRBJ2-2; TRBD1 matches at 9 bases. This CDR3 comprises 15 residues. Per germline, CDR1 WNHNN and CDR2 SYGVQD (reference sequence). V gave up 5 bases and J gave up 1 base; unmatched junction bases: 2. The CDR3 region has the DNA TGCGCCAGCAGTCCGGGACAGGGGAACACCGGGGAGCTGTTTTTT. Protein: CASSPGQGNTGELFF.

J is TRBJ2-7 and V is TRBV5-6; TRBD1 is a possible D gene (5 bases). Trimming stripped 4 bases from V and 0 bases from J, with 14 bases between. This CDR3 is 15 amino acids long. The germline CDR1 and CDR2 sequences are SGHDT and YYEEEE. In DNA form, the CDR3 reads TGTGCCAGCAGCAAGGGGCCGATGAGCTCCTACGAGCAGTACTTC. Protein product: CASSKGPMSSYEQYF.

This clone was detected a few times. The chain couples TRBV14 to TRBJ1-1; D gene ambiguous. Germline lookup yields CDR1 SGHDN and CDR2 FVKESK. Trimming shortened V by 0 bases and J by 3 bases, and 5 bases separated the two germline ends. The CDR3 loop spans 13 amino acids. The CDR3, as DNA: TGTGCCAGCAGCCAAGATCAGCACACTGAAGCTTTCTTT. Residues: CASSQDQHTEAFF.

This clone was found a few times. The V gene is TRBV19, the J gene TRBJ1-5; possible D gene TRBD1, 5 bases. The CDR3 extends over 14 amino acids. V was shortened by 7 bases and J by 4 bases, with 14 bases between the two germline ends. Looked up from germline, CDR1 is LNHDA and CDR2 is SQIVND (reference sequence). CDR3 residues: CASTERRGNQPQHF. The CDR3 DNA reads TGTGCCAGTACCGAGAGGCGGGGGAATCAGCCCCAGCATTTT. The whole variable domain, remainder taken from reference TRBV19 and TRBJ1-5, is DGGITQSPKYLFRKEGQNVTLSCEQNLNHDAMYWYRQDPGQGLRLIYYSQIVNDFQKGDIAEGYSVSREKKESFPLTVTSAQKNPTAFYLCASTERRGNQPQHFGDGTRLSIL.

This chain links TRBV11-2 with TRBJ2-3, with a weak D call TRBD2 (6 bases). CDR1 is SGHAT and CDR2 is FQNNGV in the germline V gene. This CDR3 is built from 17 residues. V lost 1 base, J lost 0 bases, and 14 bases lay in between. The CDR3 protein is CASSLGGGVASTDTQYF. CDR3 DNA: TGTGCCAGCAGCTTAGGGGGCGGGGTGGCTAGCACAGATACGCAGTATTTT. The full variable domain, completed using reference TRBV11-2 and TRBJ2-3, is EAGVAQSPRYKIIEKRQSVAFWCNPISGHATLYWYQQILGQGPKLLIQFQNNGVVDDSQLPKDRFSAERLKGVDSTLKIQPAKLEDSAVYLCASSLGGGVASTDTQYFGPGTRLTVL.

In this sample, this clone turned up once. V and J are TRBV29-1 and TRBJ1-1; D is unclear. CDR3 length equals 12 residues. Germline V CDR1 and CDR2: SQVTM, ANQGSEA. The V end lost 4 bases, the J end lost 2 bases, and 8 bases lay between the germline ends. This chain's CDR3 is CSVGSPNTEAFF. The CDR3 coding sequence is TGCAGCGTTGGGAGCCCTAACACTGAAGCTTTCTTT.

The V call is TRBV9, the J call TRBJ2-5; 9 nucleotides agree with TRBD1. This CDR3 is 14 amino acids long. V was pared by 4 bases and J by 3 bases, with 4 bases of the junction left unmatched. Germline V CDR1 and CDR2: SGDLS, YYNGEE. DNA of the CDR3: TGTGCCAGCAGCCCGGGACAGGGAGAAGAGACCCAGTACTTC. Its translation: CASSPGQGEETQYF. Drawing the rest from reference TRBV9 and TRBJ2-5, the complete variable domain is DSGVTQTPKHLITATGQRVTLRCSPRSGDLSVYWYQQSLDQGLQFLIQYYNGEERAKGNILERFSAQQFPDLHSELNLSSLELGDSALYFCASSPGQGEETQYFGPGTRLLVL.

This chain connects TRBV6-6 to TRBJ2-1; 9 bases fit TRBD1. After removal of 7 bases from V and 7 bases from J, the junction contained 8 bases not matched to a gene. Looked up from germline, CDR1 is MNHNY and CDR2 is SVGAGI (reference sequence). There are 14 residues in the CDR3. The CDR3 sequence: CASIRDREVNEQFF. The CDR3 coding sequence is TGTGCCAGCATCCGGGACAGGGAAGTAAATGAGCAGTTCTTC.

The V and J genes are TRBV9 and TRBJ1-2, with D tentatively TRBD1 (5 bases). The CDR3 has 15 amino acids. Germline CDR1 reads SGDLS; CDR2 reads YYNGEE. V was trimmed by 0 bases and J by 8 bases, leaving 17 bases between them. The CDR3 here is CASSVEARETLGYTF. DNA for the CDR3: TGTGCCAGCAGCGTAGAGGCCAGGGAAACGTTGGGCTACACCTTC.

The rearrangement uses TRBV5-1 and TRBJ2-5; TRBD2 matches 10 bases. The CDR3 covers 17 residues. The junction had 6 bases not matched to a gene; V was cut back by 0 bases and J by 1 base. Germline loops: CDR1 SGHRS, CDR2 YFSETQ. The chain's CDR3 is CASSLAGTSDFQETQYF. The CDR3 DNA sequence: TGCGCCAGCAGCTTGGCGGGGACTAGCGACTTCCAAGAGACCCAGTACTTC.

This clone was observed a single time. The chain recombines TRBV9 with TRBJ1-2; the D is unclear. The V gene's germline CDR1 is SGDLS and CDR2 YYNGEE. Trimming stripped 4 bases from V and 2 bases from J, with 12 bases between. The CDR3 is made up of 14 amino acids. The CDR3 region has the DNA TGTGCCAGCAGCCCCCAAGGAGGGAACTATGGCTACACCTTC. Protein product: CASSPQGGNYGYTF.

This clone was observed a few times. The chain combines TRBV11-2 with TRBJ1-1; weak D call: TRBD1 (6 bases). The germline V and J ends were trimmed by 2 bases and 4 bases, with 20 bases remaining between them. This CDR3 contains 17 residues. Germline CDR1 and CDR2: SGHAT and FQNNGV. CDR3 coding DNA: TGTGCCAGCAGCTTAACGACAGGCCGGGGAGGGTTCACTGAAGCTTTCTTT. It specifies CASSLTTGRGGFTEAFF.

By share, this clone counts as medium-sized (0.01 to 0.1%). The chain has TRBV30 and TRBJ1-4; the match to TRBD1 covers 11 bases. The germline gives CDR1 GTSNPN, CDR2 SVGIG (reference sequence). J gave up 3 bases and V 2 bases, and 11 bases lay outside the gene matches. The CDR3 has 18 amino acids. The CDR3 DNA follows: TGTGCCTGGAGTCATGGACAGGGGGCCGGGAGAGCTAATGAAAAACTGTTTTTT. The encoded protein is CAWSHGQGAGRANEKLFF. Looking up the rest from reference TRBV30 and TRBJ1-4 gives the full variable domain: SQTIHQWPATLVQPVGSPLSLECTVEGTSNPNLYWYRQAAGRGLQLLFYSVGIGQISSEVPQNLSASRPQDRQFILSSKKLLLSDSGFYLCAWSHGQGAGRANEKLFFGSGTQLSVL.

The rearrangement uses TRBV10-2 and TRBJ1-1; 9 bases agree with TRBD1. CDR3 length: 18 residues. The germline V gene has CDR1 WSHSY and CDR2 SAAADI. V was pared by 2 bases and J by 2 bases, with 12 bases of the junction left unmatched. The DNA for the CDR3 is TGCGCCAGCAGTGAGGGAAGCGGGGGACAGGGACCAAACACTGAAGCTTTCTTT. Translation gives CASSEGSGGQGPNTEAFF.

On this clone: The germline gene is not matched at one end of the junction; a read error may be the cause. CDR3 coding DNA: TGTGCCAGCAGCTTGGGGGGGGGCCTTCGCCAGTTC. Protein product: CASSLGGGLRQF. The genes are TRBV5-8 and TRBJ2-7, with D maybe TRBD2 (7 bases). Looked up from germline, CDR1 is SGHTS and CDR2 is YDEGEE. The CDR3 loop spans 12 amino acids.

This clone is medium-sized (0.01 to 0.1%). The rearrangement joins TRBV27 to TRBJ1-1; a possible D gene is TRBD1 (6 bases). V was trimmed by 5 bases and J by 10 bases, leaving 23 bases between them. Per the germline V gene, CDR1 is MNHEY and CDR2 is SMNVEV (reference sequence). The CDR3 runs 15 residues. CDR3 DNA sequence: TGTGCCAGCAGTCCGTCCTGGGGGGGCGAAGTAGGAGCTTTCTTT. Translated, it gives CASSPSWGGEVGAFF.

This clone came up a few times. The J gene is TRBJ1-6, the V gene TRBV5-6; TRBD1 matches at 7 bases. Germline V gene sequence: CDR1 SGHDT, CDR2 YYEEEE. The CDR3 has 16 amino acids. V lost 0 bases and J lost 0; bases outside the gene matches: 0. The CDR3 sequence: CASSLDRGSYNSPLHF. The DNA of the CDR3 is TGTGCCAGCAGCTTGGACAGGGGCTCCTATAATTCACCCCTCCACTTT.

The V call is TRBV7-9, the J call TRBJ1-1; 7 bases match TRBD1. The CDR3 spans 15 residues. The V gene end was trimmed by 7 bases and the J gene end by 0 bases; junction bases not matched to a gene: 8. The germline CDR1 and CDR2 sequences are SEHNR and FQNEAQ (reference sequence). The CDR3 spells CASNENRGLNTEAFF. The CDR3 nucleotides read TGTGCCAGCAACGAAAACAGGGGACTGAACACTGAAGCTTTCTTT.